This T cell receptor beta chain appears in the sequencing data of a study of blood T cell repertoires in COVID-19. Measured with immunoSEQ multiplex PCR; TCRdb has only the in-frame clones, and not every one. Of about 260,000 clones detected, approximately 86% appear once; the ten largest clones hold around 0.7%. Per the germline V gene, CDR1 is SGHTA and CDR2 is FQGNSA. The CDR3 loop spans 16 amino acids. V gave up 1 base and J gave up 0 bases; unmatched junction bases: 4. Sequenced: peripheral blood. The clonotype comes from a human donor in a cohort sampled during active COVID-19. The J gene is TRBJ2-7, the V gene TRBV7-2; 9 nucleotides agree with TRBD2. The CDR3 is CASSLGQREVSYEQYF. The CDR3 DNA sequence: TGTGCCAGCAGCTTAGGGCAGCGGGAGGTCTCCTACGAGCAGTACTTC.